This TCR beta chain stems from a study of blood T cells in healthy people across ages. A sample-barcoded 5' primer and a J-beta primer mix were used in a second PCR of roughly 7 to 11 cycles. Each CDR3 protein is one row after TCRdb ran MiXCR on the 5' RACE reads. The sample shows hundreds of thousands of distinct CDR3 sequences, roughly 26% of them seen only once. The CDR3 sequence is 13 residues long. The germline CDR1 and CDR2 sequences are DFQATT and SNEGSKA (reference sequence). V gave up 1 base and J gave up 5 bases, with 6 bases separating them. This sample also belongs to another study, concerning T cells of mothers and their children. Per that paper: The sample comes from eight or nine healthy Caucasian donors: mothers and children.

The genes are TRBV20-1 and TRBJ1-6; TRBD1 is a possible D gene (6 bases). The receptor comes from a boy aged 5 to 17 in good health. Sequencing was performed on blood. As DNA, the CDR3 is TGCAGTGCTAGAGGGACAGATAATTCACCCCTCCACTTT. This encodes CSARGTDNSPLHF.